One T cell receptor beta chain is described in this entry. Its antigen remains unknown. These data come from a study of cytomegalovirus exposure and HLA in healthy donors. Background on the study: In a later analysis, it was reported that the roughly 130 validation repertoires had been produced on the same platform as the 700 or so repertoires belonging to the first cohort. Whole-study findings and limits: There were a few CMV-associated chains whose specificity for CMV antigens was confirmed in vitro. It was found in a later analysis that first-cohort TCR clusters tended to co-occur in the 130 or so validation repertoires.

Germline assignment: CDR1 KGHSH and CDR2 LQKENI. CDR3 size: 13 residues. The germline V and J ends were trimmed by 2 bases and 0 bases, with 4 bases remaining between them. Some clones are missing from TCRdb's copy, which holds only in-frame ones; the method was immunoSEQ multiplex PCR. The table lists some 140,000 clones, 84% of them singletons. V gene TRBV18 combines with J gene TRBJ1-2; D is unresolved. The sequenced sample consisted of PBMCs. The TCR was taken from a woman younger than 45 in good health and CMV-seronegative. The CDR3 DNA reads TGTGCCAGCTCACCAACAACTAACTATGGCTACACCTTC. This sequence encodes CASSPTTNYGYTF. Variable domain in full (rest from reference TRBV18 and TRBJ1-2): NAGVMQNPRHLVRRRGQEARLRCSPMKGHSHVYWYRQLPEEGLKFMVYLQKENIIDESGMPKERFSAEFPKEGPSILRIQQVVRGDSAAYFCASSPTTNYGYTFGSGTRLTVV.